These T cell receptor beta chains were read from a single sample in a study of graft-versus-host responses after intestinal transplantation. Assay: immunoSEQ multiplex PCR; the TCRdb copy retains only in-frame clones and omits some. The sample lists fewer than 85,000 clones; about 94% were seen once. No antigen is known for these receptors. This material consisted of unstimulated CD8+ T cells sorted from spleen or lymph node cells, taken before intestinal transplant. Receptor source: a human donor who received an intestinal transplant. CDR3s include the opening cysteine and the closing phenylalanine or tryptophan. A D gene is named only where the DNA matches it firmly.

j_call	cdr3_length	d_call	v_call	cdr3_aa
TRBJ1-2	14	NA	TRBV9	CASGDGGVNYGYTF
TRBJ1-1	13	NA	TRBV10-1	CASSETGYTEAFF
TRBJ2-2	14	NA	TRBV29-1	CSVPLLNETGELFF
TRBJ2-1	14	NA	TRBV11-1	CASSFGGGGGEQFF
TRBJ1-6	14	NA	TRBV29-1	CSVAIPGVGSPLHF
TRBJ1-5	15	NA	TRBV9	CASSVGGNGNQPQHF
TRBJ2-1	16	NA	TRBV7-9	CASSLLLGPDHNEQFF
TRBJ2-7	14	NA	TRBV9	CASSVGGSLNEQYF
TRBJ1-5	15	NA	TRBV27	CASSLTGVSNQPQHF
TRBJ2-1	15	TRBD2	TRBV7-7	CASSFIAGEIDEQFF
TRBJ2-2	16	TRBD2	TRBV30	CAWGLTSGTIGGELFF
TRBJ1-2	13	TRBD1	TRBV6-5	CASTPGTDYGYTF
TRBJ2-7	15	TRBD1	TRBV6-1	CASSEFAGGSYEQYF
TRBJ1-2	14	TRBD1	TRBV5-1	CASSTGQGADGYTF
TRBJ2-7	12	NA	TRBV21-1	CASSLRSYEQYF
TRBJ1-2	17	NA	TRBV27	CASSLSPTGQINYGYTF
TRBJ1-1	12	NA	TRBV15	CATSRENTEAFF
TRBJ1-1	14	NA	TRBV28	CASSPRGVAAEAFF
TRBJ1-1	17	TRBD1	TRBV4-1	CASSQDGGQRLNTEAFF
TRBJ2-7	14	NA	TRBV27	CASSLSRGHYEQYF
TRBJ1-5	12	NA	TRBV5-6	CASSLGNQPQHF
TRBJ1-1	14	TRBD1	TRBV28	CASLVGTGDTEAFF
TRBJ2-5	12	NA	TRBV7-6	CASSPLEETQYF
TRBJ2-1	17	TRBD2	TRBV4-1	CASSQDDLAGNYNEQFF
TRBJ2-4	10	TRBD1	TRBV25-1	CASRGDREYF
TRBJ2-7	15	NA	TRBV27	CASSSGMLPSYEQYF
TRBJ2-2	12	NA	TRBV5-8	CASSWGTGELFF
TRBJ1-2	14	NA	TRBV7-2	CASSLGQGLGGYTF
TRBJ2-7	16	TRBD2	TRBV7-9	CASSPNSGTQIDEQYF
TRBJ2-6	17	NA	TRBV7-1	CASSKVRGQSRANVLTF
TRBJ1-1	15	NA	TRBV6-5	CASSYSNGGTTEAFF
TRBJ2-1	14	NA	TRBV10-2	CASNYLPTNNEQFF
TRBJ2-7	16	TRBD1	TRBV27	CASSWTGPSSMYEQYF
TRBJ2-7	15	NA	TRBV15	CATSSRGGTSYEQYF
TRBJ2-3	15	TRBD2	TRBV7-6	CASSLAGGSPDTQYF
TRBJ1-1	13	NA	TRBV10-3	CAISEPSVPEAFF
TRBJ1-1	13	NA	TRBV19	CASSIRGYTEAFF
TRBJ1-3	15	TRBD1	TRBV5-6	CASSSGTGGPNTIYF
TRBJ2-1	19	NA	TRBV21-1	CASSTGGTSGRAIDNEQFF
TRBJ1-1	15	TRBD1	TRBV6-5	CASSQWDRGNTEAFF
TRBJ2-1	17	TRBD2	TRBV5-1	CASSPWTSGSADNEQFF
TRBJ2-3	16	TRBD2	TRBV29-1	CSVEVWSSGITDTQYF
TRBJ2-7	14	NA	TRBV4-1	CASSQASGPHEQYF
TRBJ2-7	13	NA	TRBV7-9	CASSFQLPREQYF
TRBJ2-3	15	TRBD1	TRBV10-3	CAIRRDRGLTDTQYF
TRBJ1-1	15	TRBD1	TRBV4-1	CASSQQQGRNTEAFF
TRBJ1-2	15	NA	TRBV13	CASSLGEEAKYSYTF